Listed below are T cell receptor beta chains from one sample, sequenced in a study of CD8 T cells in ankylosing spondylitis. MiXCR, run by TCRdb on the 5' RACE reads, gives a single entry per CDR3 protein. The table includes a few hundred thousand distinct CDR3 sequences, about 20% detected once. Sequencing was carried out using blood, either unsorted or a sorted T cell fraction (not recorded which). The receptors shown here come from a male donor with ankylosing spondylitis. The CDR3 runs from the conserved cysteine through the conserved F or W. The D gene is left open where the match is weak. Clone size is stated in some rows and not others, as once, few, many or a class when expanded.

V: TRBV11-3; J: TRBJ2-2; D: .; size: .; DNA: TGTGCCAGCAGCTCAGGGGTCTCAGTTACCGGGGAGCTGTTTTTT; CDR3: CASSSGVSVTGELFF
V: TRBV27; J: TRBJ2-6; D: .; size: many; DNA: TGTGCCAGCAGTTCCGACTTGGGGGCCAACGTCCTGACTTTC; CDR3: CASSSDLGANVLTF
V: TRBV9; J: TRBJ2-3; D: TRBD2; size: few; DNA: TGTGCCAGCAGCCCGAGGACTAGCGGGAGGTCCACAGATACGCAGTATTTT; CDR3: CASSPRTSGRSTDTQYF
V: TRBV19; J: TRBJ2-7; D: TRBD1; size: .; DNA: TGTGCCAGTAGTATCACTGGGACAGGGGGCAACGAGCAGTACTTC; CDR3: CASSITGTGGNEQYF
V: TRBV27; J: TRBJ2-5; D: .; size: once; DNA: TGTGCCAGCAGTTTATCGTTCCGGGAGACCCAGTACTTC; CDR3: CASSLSFRETQYF
V: TRBV29-1; J: TRBJ2-7; D: .; size: many; DNA: TGCAGCGTTGCCGGGATCTTCAACGAGCAGTACTTC; CDR3: CSVAGIFNEQYF
V: TRBV7-2; J: TRBJ1-1; D: .; size: few; DNA: TGTGCCAGCAGCTTTGGATTCGTCACTGAAGCTTTCTTT; CDR3: CASSFGFVTEAFF
V: TRBV7-3; J: TRBJ1-2; D: .; size: few; DNA: TGTGCCAGCAGCTTAGACAGGACAAACTATGGCTACACCTTC; CDR3: CASSLDRTNYGYTF
V: TRBV20-1; J: TRBJ2-7; D: TRBD1; size: .; DNA: TGCAGTGCTACCGGGACAGGGTTCTCCGAGCAGTACTTC; CDR3: CSATGTGFSEQYF
V: TRBV12-3/TRBV12-4; J: TRBJ2-1; D: TRBD2; size: .; DNA: TGTGCCAGCAGTTCCTGGACTAGCGGACCAAATGAGCAGTTCTTC; CDR3: CASSSWTSGPNEQFF
V: TRBV12-3/TRBV12-4; J: TRBJ2-7; D: TRBD2; size: .; DNA: TGTGCCAGCAAGGGACTAGTAAGGGGCCACGAGCAGTACTTC; CDR3: CASKGLVRGHEQYF